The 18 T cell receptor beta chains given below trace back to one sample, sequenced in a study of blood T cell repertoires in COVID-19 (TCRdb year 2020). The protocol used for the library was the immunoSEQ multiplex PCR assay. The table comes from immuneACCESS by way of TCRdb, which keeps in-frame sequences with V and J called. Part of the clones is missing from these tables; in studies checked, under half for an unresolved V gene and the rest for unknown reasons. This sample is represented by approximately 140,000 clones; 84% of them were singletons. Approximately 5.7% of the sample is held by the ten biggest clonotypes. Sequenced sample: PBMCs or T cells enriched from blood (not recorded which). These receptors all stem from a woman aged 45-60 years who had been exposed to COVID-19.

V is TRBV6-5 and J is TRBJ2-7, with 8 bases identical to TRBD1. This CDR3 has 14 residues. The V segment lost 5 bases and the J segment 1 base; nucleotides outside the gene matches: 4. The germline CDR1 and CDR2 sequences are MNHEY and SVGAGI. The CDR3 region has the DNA TGTGCCAGCAGTACCAGACAGGGGTCCTACGAGCAGTACTTC. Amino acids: CASSTRQGSYEQYF.

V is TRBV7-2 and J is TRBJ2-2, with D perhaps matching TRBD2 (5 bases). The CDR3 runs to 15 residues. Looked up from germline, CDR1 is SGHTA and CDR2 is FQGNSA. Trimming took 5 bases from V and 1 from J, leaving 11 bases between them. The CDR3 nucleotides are TGTGCCAGCAGCGCAGCGGTGCTGAACACCGGGGAGCTGTTTTTT. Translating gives CASSAAVLNTGELFF.

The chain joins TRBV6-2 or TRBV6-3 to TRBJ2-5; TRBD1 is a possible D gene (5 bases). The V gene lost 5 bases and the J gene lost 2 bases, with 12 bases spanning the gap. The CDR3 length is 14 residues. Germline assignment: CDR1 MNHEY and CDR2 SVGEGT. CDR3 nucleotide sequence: TGTGCCAGCAGTCGAGGACACCGACAAGAGACCCAGTACTTC. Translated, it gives CASSRGHRQETQYF.

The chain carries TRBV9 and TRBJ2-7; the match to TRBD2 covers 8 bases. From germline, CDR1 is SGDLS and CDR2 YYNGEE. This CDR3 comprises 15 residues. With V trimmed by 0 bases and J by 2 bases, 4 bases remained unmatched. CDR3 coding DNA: TGTGCCAGCAGCGTAGATGGTAGCGGGACCTACGAGCAGTACTTC. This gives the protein CASSVDGSGTYEQYF.

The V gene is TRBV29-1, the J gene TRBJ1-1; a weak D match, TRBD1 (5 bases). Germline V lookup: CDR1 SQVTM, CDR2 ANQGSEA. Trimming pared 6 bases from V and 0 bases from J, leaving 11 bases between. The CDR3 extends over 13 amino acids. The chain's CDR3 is CSVYRPMNTEAFF. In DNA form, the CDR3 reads TGCAGCGTCTACAGGCCCATGAACACTGAAGCTTTCTTT.

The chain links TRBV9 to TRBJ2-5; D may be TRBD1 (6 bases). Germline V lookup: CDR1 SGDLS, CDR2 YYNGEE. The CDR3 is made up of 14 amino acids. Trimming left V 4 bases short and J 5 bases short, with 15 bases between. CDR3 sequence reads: CASSSTWGRETQYF. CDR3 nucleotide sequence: TGTGCCAGCAGCTCAACTTGGGGGCGTGAGACCCAGTACTTC. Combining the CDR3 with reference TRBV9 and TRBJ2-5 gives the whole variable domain DSGVTQTPKHLITATGQRVTLRCSPRSGDLSVYWYQQSLDQGLQFLIQYYNGEERAKGNILERFSAQQFPDLHSELNLSSLELGDSALYFCASSSTWGRETQYFGPGTRLLVL.

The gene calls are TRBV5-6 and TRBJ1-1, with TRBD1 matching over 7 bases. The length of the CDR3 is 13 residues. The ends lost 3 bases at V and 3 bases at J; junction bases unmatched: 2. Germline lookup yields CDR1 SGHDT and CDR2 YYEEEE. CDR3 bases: TGTGCCAGCAGCTGGGGGACAGACACTGAAGCTTTCTTT. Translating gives CASSWGTDTEAFF.

In DNA form, the CDR3 reads TGTGCCAGCAGGCAGGGAGGGTATCGGGAGACCCAGTACTTC. This codes for CASRQGGYRETQYF. This chain joins TRBV28 and TRBJ2-5, with 7 bases identical to TRBD2. V dropped 6 bases and J dropped 5; count of bases not matched to a gene: 9. This CDR3 has 14 amino acids. Germline V CDR1 and CDR2: MDHEN, SYDVKM.

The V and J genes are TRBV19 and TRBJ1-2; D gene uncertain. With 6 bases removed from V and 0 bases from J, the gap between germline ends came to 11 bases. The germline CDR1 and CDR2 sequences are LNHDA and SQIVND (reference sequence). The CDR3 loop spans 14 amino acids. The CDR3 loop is CASRSGATNYGYTF. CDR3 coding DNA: TGTGCCAGTAGGTCAGGTGCTACTAACTATGGCTACACCTTC.

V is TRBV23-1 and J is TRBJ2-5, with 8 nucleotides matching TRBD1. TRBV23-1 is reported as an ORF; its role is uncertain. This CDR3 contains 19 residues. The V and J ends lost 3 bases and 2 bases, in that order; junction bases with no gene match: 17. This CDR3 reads CASSHCETGAHNKQETQYF. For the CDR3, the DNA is TGCGCCAGCAGTCATTGTGAGACAGGGGCGCATAACAAGCAAGAGACCCAGTACTTC.

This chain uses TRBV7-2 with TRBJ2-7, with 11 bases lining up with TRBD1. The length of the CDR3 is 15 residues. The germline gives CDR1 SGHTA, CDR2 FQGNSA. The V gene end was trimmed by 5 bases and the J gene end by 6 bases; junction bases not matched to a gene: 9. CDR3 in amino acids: CASSVSGTGGVEQYF. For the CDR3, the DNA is TGTGCCAGCAGCGTATCCGGGACAGGGGGTGTCGAGCAGTACTTC.

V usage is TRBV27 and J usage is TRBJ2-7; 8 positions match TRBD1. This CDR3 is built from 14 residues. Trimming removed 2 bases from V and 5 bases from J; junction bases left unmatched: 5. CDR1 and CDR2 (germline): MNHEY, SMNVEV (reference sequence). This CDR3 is CASSLADRVHEQYF. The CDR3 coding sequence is TGTGCCAGCAGTTTAGCGGACAGGGTACACGAGCAGTACTTC.

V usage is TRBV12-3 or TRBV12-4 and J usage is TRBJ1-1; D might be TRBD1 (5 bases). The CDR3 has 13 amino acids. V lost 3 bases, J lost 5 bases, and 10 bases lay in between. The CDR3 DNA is TGTGCCAGCAGTTTGTGGGGGGGTACTGAAGCTTTCTTT. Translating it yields CASSLWGGTEAFF.

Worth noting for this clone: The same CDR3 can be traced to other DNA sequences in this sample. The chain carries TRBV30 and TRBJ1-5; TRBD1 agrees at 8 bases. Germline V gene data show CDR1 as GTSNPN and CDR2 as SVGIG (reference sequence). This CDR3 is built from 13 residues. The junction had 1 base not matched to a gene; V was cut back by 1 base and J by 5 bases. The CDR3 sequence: CAWSDRGYQPQHF. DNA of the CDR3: TGTGCCTGGAGTGACAGGGGGTATCAGCCCCAGCATTTT.

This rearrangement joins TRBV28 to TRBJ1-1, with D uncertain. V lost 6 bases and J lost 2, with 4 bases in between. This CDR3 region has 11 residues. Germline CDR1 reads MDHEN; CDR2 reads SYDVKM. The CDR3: CASSPNTEAFF. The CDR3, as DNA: TGTGCCAGCAGCCCTAACACTGAAGCTTTCTTT.

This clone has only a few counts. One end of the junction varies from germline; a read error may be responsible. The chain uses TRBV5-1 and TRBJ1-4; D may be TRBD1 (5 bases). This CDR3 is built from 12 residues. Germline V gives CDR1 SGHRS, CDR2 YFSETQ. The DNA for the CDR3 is TGCGCCAGCAGCTTGCGGGGGGAAAACCTGTTTTTT. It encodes CASSLRGENLFF.

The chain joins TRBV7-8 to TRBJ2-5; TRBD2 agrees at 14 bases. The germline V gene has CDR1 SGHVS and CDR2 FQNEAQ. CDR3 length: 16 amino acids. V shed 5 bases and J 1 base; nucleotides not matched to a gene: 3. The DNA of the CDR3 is TGTGCCAGCAGCGACGGGACTAGCGGGGGCCAAGAGACCCAGTACTTC. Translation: CASSDGTSGGQETQYF. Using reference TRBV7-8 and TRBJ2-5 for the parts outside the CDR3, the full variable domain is GAGVSQSPRYKVAKRGQDVALRCDPISGHVSLFWYQQALGQGPEFLTYFQNEAQLDKSGLPSDRFFAERPEGSVSTLKIQRTQQEDSAVYLCASSDGTSGGQETQYFGPGTRLLVL.

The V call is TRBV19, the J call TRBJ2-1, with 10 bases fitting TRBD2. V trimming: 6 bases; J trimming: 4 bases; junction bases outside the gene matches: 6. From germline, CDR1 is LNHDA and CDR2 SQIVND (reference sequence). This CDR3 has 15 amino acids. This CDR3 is CASSSGTSVYNEQFF. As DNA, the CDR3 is TGTGCCAGTAGCTCCGGGACTAGCGTATACAATGAGCAGTTCTTC.